This T cell receptor beta chain came from a study of beta chain features in type 1 diabetes. In all sorted populations, purity surpassed 95%. Study conclusions and caveats: Within each of all four CD4+ subsets, Type 1 diabetes patients had TCRB CDR3s that were moderately but significantly shorter.

The CDR3 is 15 residues long. CDR1 is GTSNPN, CDR2 SVGIG, per germline (reference sequence). A note on this clone: Its antigen is not known.

cDNA synthesis used the whole RNA isolate, giving expressed TCRB sequences. Measured with immunoSEQ multiplex PCR; TCRdb has only the in-frame clones, and not every one. The profile shows a few hundred thousand clones, about 11% of them singletons. This receptor was identified in a woman in her twenties or thirties in good health. The rearrangement links TRBV30 to TRBJ2-5; TRBD2 aligns across 10 bases. The end of the DNA fits TRBJ2-7 better, so the J call may be wrong. The sample taken for sequencing was naive CD4+ T cells from blood. As DNA, the CDR3 is TGTGCCTGGAGTGAGTTCCTAGCGGGAGCCTTCGAGCAGTACTTC. Its translation is CAWSEFLAGAFEQYF.